This T cell receptor (beta chain) was observed in a study of siplizumab effects on memory and regulatory T cells. Libraries were prepared by immunoSEQ multiplex PCR; TCRdb keeps only in-frame clonotypes and omits some of them. The sample holds fewer than 4,000 clones, about half seen once. Germline assignment: CDR1 GTSNPN and CDR2 SVGIG (reference sequence). CDR3 length: 13 residues. This clone showed up just a few times. Its antigen is not known. One end of the junction does not line up with germline, which may come from a read error. Coculture of mixed lymphocyte reaction cells was performed at 37°C for roughly 6 days.

The clonotype comes from a human donor in good health; the cells came from an allogeneic mixed lymphocyte reaction. The chain uses TRBV30 and TRBJ1-5; TRBD1 matches at 8 bases. Sequenced: CFSE-low (dividing) CD4+ T cells sorted from an allogeneic mixed lymphocyte reaction. CDR3 in DNA: TGTGCCTGGAGAGGACAGGGCAACCAGCCCCAGCATTTT. Protein: CAWRGQGNQPQHF.